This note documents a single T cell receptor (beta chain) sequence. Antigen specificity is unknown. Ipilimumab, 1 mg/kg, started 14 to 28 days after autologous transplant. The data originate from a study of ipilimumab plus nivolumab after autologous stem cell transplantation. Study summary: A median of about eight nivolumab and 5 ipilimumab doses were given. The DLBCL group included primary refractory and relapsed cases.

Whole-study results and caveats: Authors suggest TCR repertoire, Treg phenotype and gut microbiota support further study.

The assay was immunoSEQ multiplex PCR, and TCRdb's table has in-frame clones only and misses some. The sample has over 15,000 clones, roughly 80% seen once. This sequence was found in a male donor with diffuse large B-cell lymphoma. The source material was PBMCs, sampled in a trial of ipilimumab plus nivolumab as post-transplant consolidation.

CDR3 DNA: TGTGCCAGCAGTCGGCGGGGGCCAAATTCACCCCTCCACTTT. Amino acid sequence: CASSRRGPNSPLHF. This chain links TRBV28 with TRBJ1-6, with D perhaps matching TRBD1 (6 bases). This CDR3 spans 14 amino acids. The germline V and J ends were trimmed by 5 bases and 7 bases, with 12 bases remaining between them. Per the germline V gene, CDR1 is MDHEN and CDR2 is SYDVKM.